The 18 T cell receptor beta chains below were found in one sample sequenced in a study of CD8 T cells in Susac syndrome. RNA, at about 0.5 to 1 ug, was reverse transcribed with random hexamers. TCRdb itself ran the immunoSEQ multiplex PCR reads through MiXCR, one entry per CDR3 protein. The sample lists around 190,000 distinct CDR3 sequences, 85% to 95% occurring once. The source material was CD4+ T cells from PBMCs. The receptors come from a human donor in good health.

The CDR3 is CSARDRREGTEAFF. DNA for the CDR3: TGCAGTGCTAGAGATCGCAGGGAGGGGACTGAAGCTTTCTTT. This chain uses TRBV20-1 with TRBJ1-1, with D tentatively TRBD1 (5 bases). V lost 0 bases and J lost 5, with 13 bases in between. In germline, CDR1 is DFQATT, CDR2 SNEGSKA (reference sequence). The CDR3 has 14 residues.

CDR3 DNA sequence: TGTGCCAGCAGCCAACCGAAGTCTACGCAGTATTTT. Its protein product is CASSQPKSTQYF. The chain is built from TRBV3-1 and TRBJ2-3, with D unclear. Trimming removed 2 bases from V and 8 bases from J, with 8 bases in between. CDR1 and CDR2 (germline): LGHDT, YNNKEL (reference sequence). The CDR3 covers 12 residues.

This sequence joins TRBV25-1 and TRBJ2-1; 9 bases align to TRBD2. The V gene's germline CDR1 is MGHDK and CDR2 SYGVNS. V gave up 6 bases and J gave up 4 bases; unmatched junction bases: 7. The CDR3 has 15 amino acids. CDR3 in DNA: TGTGCCAGCAGGTCATCTAGCGGGGTTTACAATGAGCAGTTCTTC. It is translated as CASRSSSGVYNEQFF. Combining the CDR3 with reference TRBV25-1 and TRBJ2-1 gives the whole variable domain EADIYQTPRYLVIGTGKKITLECSQTMGHDKMYWYQQDPGMELHLIHYSYGVNSTEKGDLSSESTVSRIRTEHFPLTLESARPSHTSQYLCASRSSSGVYNEQFFGPGTRLTVL.

In this sample, this clonotype turned up once. The CDR3 DNA reads TGTGCCTGGAGTGAAAACAGTTTTGCCGGGGAGCTGTTTTTT. Protein product: CAWSENSFAGELFF. V usage is TRBV30 and J usage is TRBJ2-2; D is ambiguous. The CDR3 is 14 residues long. Germline V gene data show CDR1 as GTSNPN and CDR2 as SVGIG (reference sequence). V was cut by 1 base and J by 6 bases, with 12 bases left in between.

The count of this clonotype is one. The gene calls are TRBV24-1 and TRBJ1-5; 7 bases match TRBD1. Germline CDR1 is KGHDR and CDR2 is SFDVKD. The CDR3 loop spans 15 amino acids. V shed 3 bases and J 11 bases; nucleotides not matched to a gene: 12. DNA of the CDR3: TGTGCCACCAGTGATGCGACAGGGAAGATTGGGGCCCAGCATTTT. Residues: CATSDATGKIGAQHF.

V gene TRBV20-1 combines with J gene TRBJ2-1, with D possibly being TRBD2 (5 bases). Looked up from germline, CDR1 is DFQATT and CDR2 is SNEGSKA (reference sequence). V shed 1 base and J shed 4 bases, with 20 bases lying between them. The CDR3 has 17 amino acids. The CDR3 reads CSARVDGGADSYNEQFF. CDR3 nucleotide sequence: TGCAGTGCTAGAGTAGACGGCGGCGCGGACTCGTACAATGAGCAGTTCTTC.

The rearrangement joins TRBV29-1 to TRBJ2-3; D is possibly TRBD1 or TRBD2 (6 bases each). V lost 6 bases to trimming and J lost 5 bases, with 15 bases between them. There are 13 residues in the CDR3. Per the germline V gene, CDR1 is SQVTM and CDR2 is ANQGSEA. The CDR3 DNA sequence: TGCAGCGTAGACCCGGGGGCCATAGATACGCAGTATTTT. This translates into CSVDPGAIDTQYF.

This chain connects TRBV7-2 to TRBJ2-7, with 10 bases lining up with TRBD2. Trimming at V came to 6 bases and at J to 2 bases, leaving 7 bases not matched to a gene. There are 15 residues in the CDR3. Per germline, CDR1 SGHTA and CDR2 FQGNSA. The chain's CDR3 is CASSPTSGAAYEQYF. CDR3 in DNA: TGTGCCAGCAGTCCCACTAGCGGGGCTGCCTACGAGCAGTACTTC. Full variable domain (remainder filled in from reference TRBV7-2 and TRBJ2-7): GAGVSQSPSNKVTEKGKDVELRCDPISGHTALYWYRQSLGQGLEFLIYFQGNSAPDKSGLPSDRFSAERTGGSVSTLTIQRTQQEDSAVYLCASSPTSGAAYEQYFGPGTRLTVT.

This clonotype was picked up one time. The V and J genes are TRBV27 and TRBJ1-4; a possible D gene is TRBD1 (6 bases). Germline loops: CDR1 MNHEY, CDR2 SMNVEV (reference sequence). The CDR3 runs to 12 residues. Trimming cost V 10 bases and J 8 bases, with 14 bases left between them. This CDR3 reads CATSGAGEKLFF. The CDR3 bases are TGTGCCACGTCGGGGGCCGGGGAAAAACTGTTTTTT.

This chain connects TRBV5-1 to TRBJ2-7, with a possible D match to TRBD1 (5 bases). V lost 0 bases and J lost 1, with 8 bases in between. Per the germline V gene, CDR1 is SGHRS and CDR2 is YFSETQ. The CDR3 sequence is 14 residues long. The CDR3 DNA reads TGCGCCAGCAGCTTGGACAGGCGATCCTACGAGCAGTACTTC. This codes for CASSLDRRSYEQYF.

The chain links TRBV24-1 to TRBJ2-1, with 14 bases fitting TRBD2. Germline CDR1 and CDR2: KGHDR and SFDVKD. The CDR3 is made up of 16 amino acids. The ends lost 4 bases at V and 6 bases at J; junction bases unmatched: 4. The chain's CDR3 is CATSDPGLAGANEQFF. The CDR3 DNA follows: TGTGCCACCAGTGACCCGGGACTAGCGGGAGCCAATGAGCAGTTCTTC.

The chain links TRBV30 to TRBJ2-7; TRBD1 aligns across 7 bases. J gave up 5 bases and V 0 bases, and 7 bases lay outside the gene matches. The CDR3 totals 14 residues. Germline V CDR1 and CDR2: GTSNPN, SVGIG (reference sequence). The CDR3 region is CAWSVRQGVDEQYF. CDR3 DNA: TGTGCCTGGAGTGTACGTCAGGGGGTGGACGAGCAGTACTTC.

The J gene is TRBJ1-5, the V gene TRBV23-1; D perhaps matches TRBD1 (6 bases). TRBV23-1 is filed as an ORF, its function uncertain. This CDR3 comprises 16 residues. Trimming removed 6 bases from V and 4 bases from J, with 19 bases in between. CDR3 region: CASSLGGTLSNQPQHF. CDR3 DNA: TGCGCCAGCAGCCTCGGTGGGACATTATCTAATCAGCCCCAGCATTTT.

The chain has TRBV15 and TRBJ2-5; D is ambiguous. Per germline, CDR1 LNHNV and CDR2 YYDKDF (reference sequence). V was cut by 8 bases and J by 5 bases, with 12 bases left in between. The CDR3 sequence is 12 residues long. The CDR3 spells CATWTGYETQYF. The DNA of the CDR3 is TGTGCCACCTGGACGGGCTACGAGACCCAGTACTTC.

V gene TRBV20-1 combines with J gene TRBJ2-5; possibly TRBD1 for D (6 bases). This CDR3 is built from 13 residues. V was cut by 6 bases and J by 5 bases, with 16 bases left in between. CDR1 is DFQATT, CDR2 SNEGSKA, per germline (reference sequence). The CDR3 nucleotides are TGCAGTGCCGTAGCATACAGGGATGAGACCCAGTACTTC. Its translation is CSAVAYRDETQYF.

The gene calls are TRBV5-4 and TRBJ2-7; D tentatively reads TRBD1 or TRBD2 (5 bases each). The CDR3 extends over 15 amino acids. V was trimmed by 4 bases and J by 5 bases, leaving 19 bases between them. CDR1 and CDR2 from the germline V gene are SGHNT and YYREEE (reference sequence). The chain's CDR3 is CASSLEWGSKDEQYF. CDR3 in DNA: TGTGCCAGCAGCCTGGAGTGGGGGAGCAAGGACGAGCAGTACTTC. Variable domain in full (rest from reference TRBV5-4 and TRBJ2-7): ETGVTQSPTHLIKTRGQQVTLRCSSQSGHNTVSWYQQALGQGPQFIFQYYREEENGRGNFPPRFSGLQFPNYSSELNVNALELDDSALYLCASSLEWGSKDEQYFGPGTRLTVT.

V usage is TRBV29-1 and J usage is TRBJ2-3; TRBD2 matches 13 bases. There are 14 residues in the CDR3. V trimming: 7 bases; J trimming: 7 bases; junction bases outside the gene matches: 8. Per germline, CDR1 SQVTM and CDR2 ANQGSEA. The CDR3 loop is CSGRTSGSTNTQYF. CDR3 DNA sequence: TGCAGCGGCCGGACTAGCGGGAGTACGAATACGCAGTATTTT.

This clonotype was seen only once. This chain links TRBV20-1 with TRBJ2-7; maybe TRBD2 (5 bases). V gave up 2 bases and J gave up 5 bases, with 13 bases separating them. Germline-derived CDR1 and CDR2 are DFQATT and SNEGSKA (reference sequence). The CDR3 sequence is 13 residues long. The CDR3 is CSARIPGNDEQYF. The DNA for the CDR3 is TGCAGTGCTAGAATTCCCGGGAACGACGAGCAGTACTTC.